This T cell receptor (beta chain) comes out of a study of T-cell reconstitution after alpha-beta-depleted transplantation in children. Using unique molecular identifiers, the investigators prepared the TCRbeta library. TCRdb reanalysed the PCR reads using MiXCR and keeps one entry per CDR3 protein. The sample includes hundreds of thousands of distinct CDR3 sequences, 15% to 20% of them seen just once. This clonotype appeared a few times. Germline assignment: CDR1 PRHDT and CDR2 FYEKMQ (reference sequence). The ends lost 3 bases at V and 0 bases at J; junction bases unmatched: 9. CDR3 length: 18 residues.

This chain uses TRBV13 with TRBJ2-2; 8 nucleotides agree with TRBD2. The TCR sequence derives from a human donor who donated a stem cell graft to a child with acute myeloid leukemia. Material: PBMCs from the stem cell graft donor, obtained from the stem cell graft. CDR3 region: CASSFPSGGGPNTGELFF. The CDR3 coding sequence is TGTGCCAGCAGCTTTCCCAGTGGCGGGGGGCCGAACACCGGGGAGCTGTTTTTT.